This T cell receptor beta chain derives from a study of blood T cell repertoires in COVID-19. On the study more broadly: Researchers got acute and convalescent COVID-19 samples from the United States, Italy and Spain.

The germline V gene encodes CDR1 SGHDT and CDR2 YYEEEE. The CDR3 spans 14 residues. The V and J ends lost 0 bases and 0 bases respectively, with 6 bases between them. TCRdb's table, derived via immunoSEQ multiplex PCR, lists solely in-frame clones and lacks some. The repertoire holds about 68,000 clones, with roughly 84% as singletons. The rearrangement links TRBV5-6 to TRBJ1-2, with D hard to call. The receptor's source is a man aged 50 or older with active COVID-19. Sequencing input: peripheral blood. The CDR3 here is CASSLVAANYGYTF. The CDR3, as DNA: TGTGCCAGCAGCTTGGTCGCAGCTAACTATGGCTACACCTTC.